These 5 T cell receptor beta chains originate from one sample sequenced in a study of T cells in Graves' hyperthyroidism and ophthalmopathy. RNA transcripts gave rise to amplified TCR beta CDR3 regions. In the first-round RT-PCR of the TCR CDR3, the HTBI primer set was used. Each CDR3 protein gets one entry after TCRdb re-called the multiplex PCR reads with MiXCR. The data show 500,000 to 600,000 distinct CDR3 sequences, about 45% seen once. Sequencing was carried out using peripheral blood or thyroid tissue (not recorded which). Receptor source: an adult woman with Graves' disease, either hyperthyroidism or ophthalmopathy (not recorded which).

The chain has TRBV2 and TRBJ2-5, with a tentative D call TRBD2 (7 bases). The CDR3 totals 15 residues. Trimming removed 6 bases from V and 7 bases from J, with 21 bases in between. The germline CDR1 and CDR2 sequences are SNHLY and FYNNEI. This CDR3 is CASRRTGGLGGTQYF. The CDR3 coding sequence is TGTGCCAGCAGGAGGACGGGGGGCTTAGGAGGGACCCAGTACTTC. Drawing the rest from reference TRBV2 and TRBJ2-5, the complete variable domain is EPEVTQTPSHQVTQMGQEVILRCVPISNHLYFYWYRQILGQKVEFLVSFYNNEISEKSEIFDDQFSVERPDGSNFTLKIRSTKLEDSAMYFCASRRTGGLGGTQYFGPGTRLLVL.

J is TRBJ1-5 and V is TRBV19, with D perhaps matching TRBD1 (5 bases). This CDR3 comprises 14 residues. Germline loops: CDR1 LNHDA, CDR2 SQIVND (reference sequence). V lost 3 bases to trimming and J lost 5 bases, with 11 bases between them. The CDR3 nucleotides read TGTGCCAGTAGTATCTGGGGGGTTGATCAGCCCCAGCATTTT. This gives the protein CASSIWGVDQPQHF.

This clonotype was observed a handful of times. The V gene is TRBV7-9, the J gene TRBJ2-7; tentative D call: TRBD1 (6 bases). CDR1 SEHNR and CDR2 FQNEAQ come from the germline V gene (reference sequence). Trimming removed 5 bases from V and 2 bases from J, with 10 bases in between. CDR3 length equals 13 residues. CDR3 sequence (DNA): TGTGCCAGCAGCAAGGACAGCGCCTACGAGCAGTACTTC. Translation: CASSKDSAYEQYF.

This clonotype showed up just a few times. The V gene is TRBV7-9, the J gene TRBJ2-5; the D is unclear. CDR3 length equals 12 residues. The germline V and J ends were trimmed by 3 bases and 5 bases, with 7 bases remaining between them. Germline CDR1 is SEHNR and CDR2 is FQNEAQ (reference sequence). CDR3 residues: CASSFLDETQYF. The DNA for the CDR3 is TGTGCCAGCAGCTTTCTGGACGAGACCCAGTACTTC.

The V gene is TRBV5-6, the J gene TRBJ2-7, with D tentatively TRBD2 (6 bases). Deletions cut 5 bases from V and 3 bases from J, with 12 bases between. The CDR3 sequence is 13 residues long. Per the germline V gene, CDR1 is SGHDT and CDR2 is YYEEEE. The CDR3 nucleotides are TGTGCCAGCAGGTGGGGGGACGGCTACGAGCAGTACTTC. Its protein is CASRWGDGYEQYF.